This entry describes one T cell receptor beta chain. Its antigen remains unknown. Germline CDR1 reads KGHDR; CDR2 reads SFDVKD. The CDR3 length is 14 residues. Trimming removed 0 bases at V and 5 bases at J, with 7 bases between. The data were produced by immunoSEQ multiplex PCR, yet TCRdb's version contains in-frame clones alone and is incomplete. Of some 60,000 clones in the sample, 70% to 80% were seen once. These data come from a study of T cell responses to AZD1222 COVID-19 vaccine. Notes on the study in general: Mapped onto spike, vaccine-associated CD4 TCRs spanned it and were dominant at 160-218 and 743-854. Mostly white British, mostly female donors; authors suggested clonal diversity may be underestimated. Repertoire samples came only from after the peak T cell response.

Source: peripheral blood, taken 28 days after the second AZD1222 dose. The chain carries TRBV24-1 and TRBJ2-1; a possible D gene is TRBD1 (6 bases). The TCR sequence derives from an adult who received the AZD1222 COVID-19 vaccine. This chain's CDR3 is CATSDLGQNNEQFF. For the CDR3, the DNA is TGTGCCACCAGTGATTTGGGACAGAACAATGAGCAGTTCTTC.